This T cell receptor beta chain was profiled in a study of blood T cell repertoires in COVID-19. Study-wide context: Both acute and convalescent COVID-19 samples were obtained from the United States, Italy and Spain. PBMCs, B-cell-depleted T cells, or T cells provided the cDNA or gDNA that made up the material.

Germline V gene data show CDR1 as SGHNT and CDR2 as YYREEE (reference sequence). J gave up 6 bases and V 0 bases, and 8 bases lay outside the gene matches. CDR3 size: 16 residues. Per the study methods: Researchers report that nucleated cell counts were estimated from reference gene primer amplification. TCRdb's table, derived via immunoSEQ multiplex PCR, lists solely in-frame clones and lacks some. V and J calls and clone size come straight from that table; D and trimming were deduced from the DNA. The sample consists of roughly 500,000 clones, 80% to 90% of them appearing once. The chain employs TRBV5-4 and TRBJ2-2; 7 bases match TRBD2. The sequenced sample was peripheral blood. The receptor was isolated from a human donor in a cohort sampled during active COVID-19. The CDR3 loop reads CASSLVGGRFAGELFF. In nucleotides, the CDR3 is TGTGCCAGCAGCTTGGTAGGCGGGAGATTCGCCGGGGAGCTGTTTTTT.